Below, one T cell receptor beta chain is given with its context. Its specific antigen is unknown. No per-base quality is available; no much larger clone lies one base away. The data are from a study of blood T cell repertoires in COVID-19 (dated by TCRdb to 2020 to 2021). Study-level background: Collaborator samples came from the United States, Italy and Spain and covered acute and convalescent phases of COVID-19. Samples came from the ongoing ImmuneRACE study (first 160 participants) plus 1,254 subjects from 6 global collaborators. The repertoires were made available in a free public database intended to serve as a resource for research on the immune response to SARS-CoV-2. The sample metadata nearly always contained a de-identified subject ID, COVID-19 status, age in years and sex. The prospective study material was composed of cDNA or gDNA derived from T cells, B-cell-depleted T cells, or PBMCs. Subjects who had been exposed to COVID-19, were actively infected with it, or had recovered from it provided the deeply sampled blood TCRbeta repertoires that made up the dataset. Where HLA class I and class II types were available, the types were taken from metadata supplied by the sample provider, not from assay-based typing.

What the study reported, not specific to this receptor: How much clinical and demographic metadata was included differed by source and by participant, and the metadata was provided uncurated.

Enrolling through a virtual design, the prospective study's participants ranged in age from roughly 18 to 100 years and lived across around 25 United States geographic areas. In the prospective study, participants were assigned to cohorts based on the clinical history participants reported in a screening survey and a study questionnaire. Mobile phlebotomists in the prospective study collected whole blood, serum and a nasopharyngeal or oropharyngeal swab from every participant. Participants in the prospective study had the option to provide additional blood draws and questionnaires over a roughly 2-month period. Prospective study blood samples were shipped either frozen or at room temperature before DNA extraction. Between the V and J ends, shortened by 5 bases and 6 bases respectively, the junction contains 14 bases. The CDR3 numbers 13 residues from cysteine through phenylalanine. Kept here is only the CDR3 DNA, which spans 39 bases and is read in frame from base 1.

The immunoSEQ Assay, a bias-controlled multiplex PCR, was used to amplify TCRbeta CDR3 regions from genomic DNA. The paper's data handling went like this. The number of nucleated cells in each sample was estimated from the amplification of reference gene primers within the assay. To quantify the absolute abundance of each unique TCRbeta CDR3 rearrangement, sequence reads were collapsed and filtered. For each sample, productive Simpson clonality was calculated by taking the square root of Simpson's diversity index across productive rearrangements. TCRdb holds this immuneACCESS table with in-frame rearrangements only. Some clones are missing; in checked studies, unresolved V genes explain under half, and the rest has no known cause. The DNA gave D and trimming, while V, J and clone size come from that table. A total of 350,000 to 400,000 clones appear in this sample, approximately 90% of them only once. The ten largest clones add up to more than 0.85% of the sample.

This chain is built from TRBV12-3 or TRBV12-4 and TRBJ2-7; a confident D gene designation cannot be given. This TCR came from a woman in her twenties or thirties with acute COVID-19. Sequences were obtained from PBMCs or T cells enriched from blood (not recorded which). The DNA is as follows: TGTGCCAGCAGTCCCACTTTTACCGGCGAGCAGTACTTC. Its translation is CASSPTFTGEQYF.